This passage covers 13 T cell receptor beta chains from one sample sequenced in a study of human T cells and chemical hapten exposure. The time point denotes: patch test 2, 6 weeks after DPC sensitization. The treatment here: therapeutic diphenylcyclopropenone sensitization with weekly scalp DPC. TCRdb re-derived calls from the RACE reads in MiXCR, one entry per CDR3 protein. The table lists approximately 350,000 distinct CDR3 sequences, nearly 6.5% of them singletons, with about 5% in the top ten. The material was whole blood, obtained in connection with sensitization to the hapten diphenylcyclopropenone (DPC). Every receptor here comes from a woman aged 18-29 years with alopecia areata. Some clones in this sample may be carry-over from other donors' samples.

CDR3: CASSAGQGQTEAFF. In nucleotides, the CDR3 is TGTGCCAGCAGCGCGGGACAGGGCCAAACTGAAGCTTTCTTT. The chain links TRBV7-2 to TRBJ1-1; 9 nucleotides match TRBD1. The CDR3 totals 14 residues. Germline loops: CDR1 SGHTA, CDR2 FQGNSA. Trimming at V came to 5 bases and at J to 5 bases, leaving 6 bases not matched to a gene.

The rearrangement joins TRBV18 to TRBJ1-2, with D unresolved. V was cut by 5 bases and J by 2 bases, with 6 bases left in between. CDR1 KGHSH and CDR2 LQKENI come from the germline V gene. This CDR3 has 12 amino acids. The CDR3 reads CASSEENYGYTF. DNA for the CDR3: TGTGCCAGCTCAGAGGAGAACTATGGCTACACCTTC.

The V and J genes are TRBV6-5 and TRBJ1-1, with D perhaps TRBD1 (5 bases). Germline V CDR1 and CDR2: MNHEY, SVGAGI. The length of the CDR3 is 16 residues. V was shortened by 0 bases and J by 0 bases, with 11 bases between the two germline ends. CDR3 DNA: TGTGCCAGCAGTTACTCGAATTGGGGCCTGAACACTGAAGCTTTCTTT. Its translation: CASSYSNWGLNTEAFF.

The rearrangement uses TRBV7-2 and TRBJ2-5; 7 bases line up with TRBD1. V gave up 5 bases and J gave up 4 bases; unmatched junction bases: 16. Germline V gene lookup returns CDR1 SGHTA and CDR2 FQGNSA. The CDR3 totals 17 residues. For the CDR3, the DNA is TGTGCCAGCAGCCAGCATGGGACAGTTTACCAGGGAGAGACCCAGTACTTC. Its translation is CASSQHGTVYQGETQYF.

A few counts support this clonotype. The V call is TRBV28, the J call TRBJ2-7; 13 bases map to TRBD2. This CDR3 has 15 amino acids. V lost 5 bases, J lost 4 bases, and 5 bases stayed unmatched. The germline V gene encodes CDR1 MDHEN and CDR2 SYDVKM. The chain's CDR3 is CASSARLAGGYEQYF. The CDR3 DNA follows: TGTGCCAGCAGTGCTCGACTAGCGGGAGGTTACGAGCAGTACTTC.

This clonotype has a count of ten or more. The chain couples TRBV20-1 to TRBJ1-2; D is unresolved. The germline V gene has CDR1 DFQATT and CDR2 SNEGSKA (reference sequence). Trimming took 0 bases from V and 3 from J, leaving 8 bases between them. This CDR3 is built from 13 residues. The CDR3 loop is CSARDRADYGYTF. The CDR3 DNA reads TGCAGTGCTAGAGATAGGGCGGACTATGGCTACACCTTC.

This clonotype was found many times. V usage is TRBV6-2 or TRBV6-3 and J usage is TRBJ1-6, with TRBD1 matching 8 bases. The length of the CDR3 is 18 residues. Germline V gene lookup returns CDR1 MNHEY and CDR2 SVGEGT. Unmatched junction bases numbered 18, after V lost 6 bases and J lost 8 bases. The CDR3 DNA reads TGTGCCAGCAGCAAGACAGGGGCGGCCCCCAGATCGGATTCACCCCTCCACTTT. Translating gives CASSKTGAAPRSDSPLHF.

This clonotype was found a few times. This rearrangement joins TRBV5-1 to TRBJ2-2, with D maybe TRBD2 (6 bases). Germline CDR1 and CDR2: SGHRS and YFSETQ. V shed 0 bases and J shed 1 base, with 13 bases lying between them. The CDR3 runs to 17 residues. The DNA for the CDR3 is TGCGCCAGCAGCTTGGTTTTGCGGGGCCGGAACACCGGGGAGCTGTTTTTT. This codes for CASSLVLRGRNTGELFF.

This clonotype was seen more than once but under ten times. This chain links TRBV5-1 with TRBJ1-3, with a possible D match to TRBD1 (5 bases). This CDR3 has 16 amino acids. Between the trimmed V and J ends, which lost 3 bases and 0 bases, there was a span of 13 bases. Germline V lookup: CDR1 SGHRS, CDR2 YFSETQ. CDR3 DNA sequence: TGCGCCAGCAGCTGGTCGGACACGAGCTCTGGAAACACCATATATTTT. It translates to CASSWSDTSSGNTIYF. Full variable domain (outside the CDR3, taken from reference TRBV5-1 and TRBJ1-3): KAGVTQTPRYLIKTRGQQVTLSCSPISGHRSVSWYQQTPGQGLQFLFEYFSETQRNKGNFPGRFSGRQFSNSRSEMNVSTLELGDSALYLCASSWSDTSSGNTIYFGEGSWLTVV.

This clonotype showed up many times. The V call is TRBV7-3, the J call TRBJ2-1; tentative D call: TRBD2 (6 bases). CDR3 length: 14 residues. Germline CDR1 reads SGHTA; CDR2 reads FQGTGA. Trimming removed 5 bases at V and 5 bases at J, with 13 bases between. This CDR3 is CASSRGSSDNEQFF. The CDR3 region has the DNA TGTGCCAGCAGCCGGGGGTCTTCTGACAATGAGCAGTTCTTC.

This clonotype has a count of ten or more. The chain recombines TRBV11-2 with TRBJ2-6, with D unclear. The CDR3 loop spans 15 amino acids. Trimming took off 1 base at V and 2 bases at J, with 6 bases between the two ends. Looked up from germline, CDR1 is SGHAT and CDR2 is FQNNGV. The CDR3 DNA follows: TGTGCCAGCAGCTTAGTCACGGCTGGGGCCAACGTCCTGACTTTC. Protein: CASSLVTAGANVLTF.

The chain combines TRBV28 with TRBJ2-3; the D is unclear. Germline V gene sequence: CDR1 MDHEN, CDR2 SYDVKM. The CDR3 totals 16 residues. Deletions cut 3 bases from V and 3 bases from J, with 16 bases between. CDR3 protein: CASSLRPSRSTDTQYF. The DNA of the CDR3 is TGTGCCAGCAGTTTGAGGCCTAGTAGGTCGACAGATACGCAGTATTTT. Filled out from reference TRBV28 and TRBJ2-3, the complete variable domain reads DVKVTQSSRYLVKRTGEKVFLECVQDMDHENMFWYRQDPGLGLRLIYFSYDVKMKEKGDIPEGYSVSREKKERFSLILESASTNQTSMYLCASSLRPSRSTDTQYFGPGTRLTVL.

The chain employs TRBV14 and TRBJ2-3, with 8 bases matching TRBD1. Germline V gives CDR1 SGHDN, CDR2 FVKESK. V shed 4 bases, J shed 1 base, and the junction held 4 bases outside the gene matches. The CDR3 length is 15 residues. CDR3 protein: CASSPGGSRTDTQYF. The DNA for the CDR3 is TGTGCCAGCAGCCCAGGGGGCTCCCGCACAGATACGCAGTATTTT.